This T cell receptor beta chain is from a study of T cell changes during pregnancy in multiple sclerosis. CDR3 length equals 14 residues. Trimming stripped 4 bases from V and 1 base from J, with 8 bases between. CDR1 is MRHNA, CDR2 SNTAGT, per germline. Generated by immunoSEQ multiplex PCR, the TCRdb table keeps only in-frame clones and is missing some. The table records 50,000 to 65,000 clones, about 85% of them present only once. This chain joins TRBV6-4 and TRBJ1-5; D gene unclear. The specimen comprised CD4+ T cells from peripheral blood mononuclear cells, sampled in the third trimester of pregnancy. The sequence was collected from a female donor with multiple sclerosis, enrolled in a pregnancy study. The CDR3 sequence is CASSVYLSNQPQHF. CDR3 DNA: TGTGCCAGCAGTGTATATCTGAGCAATCAGCCCCAGCATTTT.